The 22 T cell receptor beta chains below were found in one sample sequenced in a study of T cell changes during pregnancy in multiple sclerosis. Some clones are missing from TCRdb's copy, which holds only in-frame ones; the method was immunoSEQ multiplex PCR. The profile shows some 55,000 clones, around nine tenths of them singletons. Sequencing was carried out using peripheral blood from another person, used as feeder cells. Receptor source: a human donor whose cells served as feeder cells for cultures in a pregnancy study.

The chain employs TRBV5-1 and TRBJ1-2; D remains unclear. Germline CDR1 SGHRS, CDR2 YFSETQ. There are 13 residues in the CDR3. Trimming removed 0 bases from V and 4 bases from J, with 7 bases in between. In DNA, the CDR3 is TGCGCCAGCAGCTTGGACAGCTCCTATGGCTACACCTTC. Its translation is CASSLDSSYGYTF.

The chain uses TRBV5-1 and TRBJ2-1; 15 bases agree with TRBD2. The V segment lost 4 bases and the J segment 2 bases; nucleotides outside the gene matches: 4. The CDR3 contains 17 residues. CDR1 SGHRS and CDR2 YFSETQ come from the germline V gene. The CDR3 DNA reads TGCGCCAGCAGCCAAGGACTAGCGGGAGGGGCCTACAATGAGCAGTTCTTC. It is translated as CASSQGLAGGAYNEQFF.

Turning to this clone: Germline is not matched at one junction end, which may reflect a read error. This chain connects TRBV7-7 to TRBJ2-1, with 8 bases fitting TRBD1. From germline, CDR1 is SSHAT and CDR2 FNYEAQ (reference sequence). The CDR3 has 18 residues. The CDR3: CASSPAAGGRGQNNEQFF. In nucleotides, the CDR3 is TGTGCTAGCAGCCCCGCGGCCGGGGGCAGGGGGCAGAACAATGAGCAGTTCTTC. Looking up the rest from reference TRBV7-7 and TRBJ2-1 gives the full variable domain: GAGVSQSPRYKVTKRGQDVTLRCDPISSHATLYWYQQALGQGPEFLTYFNYEAQPDKSGLPSDRFSAERPEGSISTLTIQRTEQRDSAMYRCASSPAAGGRGQNNEQFFGPGTRLTVL.

The chain joins TRBV2 to TRBJ2-5; D gene uncertain. V lost 3 bases to trimming and J lost 3 bases, with 8 bases between them. Germline V CDR1 and CDR2: SNHLY, FYNNEI. This CDR3 region has 13 residues. The CDR3 loop reads CASSDEAKETQYF. The DNA for the CDR3 is TGTGCCAGCAGTGATGAGGCTAAAGAGACCCAGTACTTC.

The CDR3 bases are TGTGCCAGCAGCTTAGGTTCAGGGGAGGATTCACCCCTCCACTTT. Amino acid sequence: CASSLGSGEDSPLHF. This chain connects TRBV7-9 to TRBJ1-6; possible D gene TRBD1, 6 bases. Germline CDR1 is SEHNR and CDR2 is FQNEAQ (reference sequence). Trimming shortened V by 1 base and J by 8 bases, and 12 bases separated the two germline ends. The CDR3 is 15 amino acids.

The CDR3 sequence is CASSPRTASYEQYF. In nucleotides, the CDR3 is TGTGCCAGCAGCCCGCGGACAGCCTCCTACGAGCAGTACTTC. The chain joins TRBV4-2 to TRBJ2-7, with D possibly matching TRBD1 (6 bases). The CDR3 covers 14 residues. The ends were cut back, 4 bases at V and 0 bases at J, with 10 bases in the middle. CDR1 LGHNA and CDR2 YNFKEQ come from the germline V gene.

The chain combines TRBV18 with TRBJ1-5, with 12 bases that match TRBD1. The CDR3 runs 18 residues. CDR1 is KGHSH, CDR2 LQKENI, per germline. V dropped 6 bases and J dropped 6; count of bases not matched to a gene: 15. DNA for the CDR3: TGTGCCAGCTCTCCGGGGGGACAGGGGGCCGGCGTTAGTCAGCCCCAGCATTTT. Protein: CASSPGGQGAGVSQPQHF.

The chain employs TRBV6-6 and TRBJ1-2; TRBD1 matches at 7 bases. In germline, CDR1 is MNHNY, CDR2 SVGAGI (reference sequence). CDR3 length equals 13 residues. V shed 5 bases, J shed 4 bases, and the junction held 4 bases outside the gene matches. In DNA, the CDR3 is TGTGCCAGCAGTACCGGGACAGTCTATGGCTACACCTTC. This encodes CASSTGTVYGYTF.

The count of this clone is one. This sequence joins TRBV29-1 and TRBJ1-2, with a possible D match to TRBD1 (6 bases). The germline V gene has CDR1 SQVTM and CDR2 ANQGSEA. The length of the CDR3 is 12 residues. Deletions cut 5 bases from V and 4 bases from J, with 11 bases between. CDR3 amino acids: CSVLTRGYGYTF. In DNA, the CDR3 is TGCAGCGTTTTGACCAGGGGCTATGGCTACACCTTC.

The chain links TRBV2 to TRBJ2-5; no clear D. Trimming took off 7 bases at V and 7 bases at J, with 22 bases between the two ends. There are 15 residues in the CDR3. Per germline, CDR1 SNHLY and CDR2 FYNNEI. CDR3 sequence (DNA): TGTGCCAGCACCCCTTTGCTTTGGTCAACGGGGACCCAGTACTTC. Translating it yields CASTPLLWSTGTQYF.

This chain uses TRBV15 with TRBJ2-1, with D hard to call. Trimming removed 0 bases at V and 10 bases at J, with 10 bases between. CDR3 length: 13 residues. Looked up from germline, CDR1 is LNHNV and CDR2 is YYDKDF (reference sequence). This chain's CDR3 is CATSRDHSGEQFF. CDR3 sequence (DNA): TGTGCCACCAGCAGAGATCATTCCGGGGAGCAGTTCTTC.

The chain combines TRBV4-1 with TRBJ1-3; D unclear. This CDR3 is built from 17 residues. V was pared by 6 bases and J by 0 bases, with 18 bases between. Germline V gene lookup returns CDR1 MGHRA and CDR2 YSYEKL. The CDR3, as DNA: TGCGCCAGCAGTAATACCCGTCTTCGGGGCTCTGGAAACACCATATATTTT. This encodes CASSNTRLRGSGNTIYF.

This chain joins TRBV11-3 and TRBJ2-1; 9 nucleotides align to TRBD1. Losses at the gene ends were 5 bases for V and 5 bases for J; bases not matched to a gene: 7. Germline-derived CDR1 and CDR2 are SGHNT and YENEEA. The CDR3 sequence is 15 residues long. The CDR3 protein is CASSPSRTGDNEQFF. The CDR3 DNA reads TGTGCCAGCAGCCCCAGCAGGACAGGGGACAATGAGCAGTTCTTC.

The V and J genes are TRBV9 and TRBJ2-5; D uncertain. V was pared by 4 bases and J by 5 bases, with 15 bases between. CDR1 and CDR2 (germline): SGDLS, YYNGEE. This CDR3 is built from 14 residues. CDR3 protein: CASSISDGLETQYF. The DNA of the CDR3 is TGTGCCAGCAGCATCTCGGACGGCTTGGAGACCCAGTACTTC.

The J gene is TRBJ1-5, the V gene TRBV10-3; D uncertain. Germline V CDR1 and CDR2: ENHRY, SYGVKD. V was shortened by 7 bases and J by 3 bases, with 10 bases between the two germline ends. CDR3 length equals 13 residues. CDR3 in amino acids: CAITAGLNQPQHF. The CDR3 DNA reads as TGTGCCATCACCGCAGGTCTCAATCAGCCCCAGCATTTT.

The chain couples TRBV6-1 to TRBJ2-3; 10 bases align to TRBD1. The CDR3 contains 19 residues. Germline values: CDR1 MNHNS, CDR2 SASEGT. V lost 4 bases to trimming and J lost 5 bases; unmatched junction nucleotides: 18. The CDR3 DNA is TGTGCCAGCAGTGTCCTAAGGACCGAGGGGGGGACAGGGGTAGATACGCAGTATTTT. This sequence encodes CASSVLRTEGGTGVDTQYF.

The chain combines TRBV5-4 with TRBJ1-2; no clear D. The CDR3 has 15 amino acids. Per germline, CDR1 SGHNT and CDR2 YYREEE (reference sequence). V dropped 0 bases and J dropped 4 bases, with 13 bases sitting between them. The CDR3 reads CASSLAEAGVYGYTF. CDR3 coding DNA: TGTGCCAGCAGCTTGGCGGAGGCCGGAGTCTATGGCTACACCTTC.

The table lists this clone with a count of one. V gene TRBV15 combines with J gene TRBJ1-1; 8 bases fit TRBD1. Germline values: CDR1 LNHNV, CDR2 YYDKDF (reference sequence). The CDR3 runs 15 residues. V was clipped by 0 bases and J by 4 bases; unmatched bases: 4. CDR3 in amino acids: CATSRDAGGLTEAFF. The CDR3 DNA reads as TGTGCCACCAGCAGAGATGCAGGGGGCCTCACTGAAGCTTTCTTT.

This clone was observed a few times. The rearrangement joins TRBV5-1 to TRBJ2-5; D not certain. The CDR3 is 13 residues long. V was trimmed by 7 bases and J by 2 bases, leaving 12 bases between them. Germline CDR1 and CDR2: SGHRS and YFSETQ. CDR3 region: CASALGVQETQYF. As DNA, the CDR3 is TGCGCCAGCGCCCTTGGGGTACAAGAGACCCAGTACTTC.

The chain carries TRBV15 and TRBJ1-1; TRBD1 matches 9 bases. The CDR3 runs to 15 residues. Unmatched junction bases numbered 4, after V lost 0 bases and J lost 5 bases. The germline CDR1 and CDR2 sequences are LNHNV and YYDKDF (reference sequence). The CDR3 DNA is TGTGCCACCAGCAGAGATCTTGGGACAGGGACTGAAGCTTTCTTT. This translates into CATSRDLGTGTEAFF.

V and J are TRBV30 and TRBJ2-3, with a possible D match to TRBD2 (6 bases). This CDR3 is 13 amino acids long. V lost 0 bases to trimming and J lost 4 bases, with 8 bases between them. Per germline, CDR1 GTSNPN and CDR2 SVGIG (reference sequence). The CDR3 loop reads CAWSVGGADTQYF. The CDR3 DNA sequence: TGTGCCTGGAGTGTAGGCGGGGCAGATACGCAGTATTTT.

The chain recombines TRBV11-2 with TRBJ2-7; 7 nucleotides line up with TRBD1. Germline CDR1 is SGHAT and CDR2 is FQNNGV. V trimming: 7 bases; J trimming: 3 bases; junction bases outside the gene matches: 9. This CDR3 is 14 amino acids long. The CDR3 DNA reads as TGTGCCAGCACCCACGACAGGGCCAGCTACGAGCAGTACTTC. Translating it yields CASTHDRASYEQYF.